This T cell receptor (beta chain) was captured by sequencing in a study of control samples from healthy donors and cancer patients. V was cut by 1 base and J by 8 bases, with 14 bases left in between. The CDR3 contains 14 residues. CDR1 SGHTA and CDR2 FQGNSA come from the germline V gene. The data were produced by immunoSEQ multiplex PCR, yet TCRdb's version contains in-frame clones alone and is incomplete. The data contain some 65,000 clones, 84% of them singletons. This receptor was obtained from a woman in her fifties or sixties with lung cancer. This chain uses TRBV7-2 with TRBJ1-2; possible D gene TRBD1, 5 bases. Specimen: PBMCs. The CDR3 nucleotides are TGTGCCAGCAGCTTAGAGGAGGGGAGGGGAGGCTACACCTTC. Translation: CASSLEEGRGGYTF.